The 12 T cell receptor beta chains given below trace back to one sample, sequenced in a study of CD8+CD57+ T cells in acquired aplastic anemia. Only patients with CD8+CD57+ cell expansion on flow cytometry were chosen for sequencing. It was genomic DNA that served as the template for profiling TCR beta VDJ and CDR3. Each CDR3 protein is one row after TCRdb ran MiXCR on the reads. The sample has 160,000 or so distinct CDR3 sequences, roughly 45% seen once; the top ten hold about 2.9%. Sequencing was done on a sample of sorted CD4+, CD8+, or CD8+CD57+ T cells (not recorded which) from PBMCs. The receptors here all came from a human donor with aplastic anemia.

Many counts were recorded for this clonotype. This chain connects TRBV6-5 to TRBJ1-1; TRBD1 agrees at 8 bases. Germline lookup yields CDR1 MNHEY and CDR2 SVGAGI. The CDR3 consists of 13 residues. Trimming removed 2 bases from V and 10 bases from J; junction bases left unmatched: 6. This chain's CDR3 is CASSYGTGIGAFF. Here the CDR3 DNA reads TGTGCCAGCAGTTACGGGACAGGTATAGGAGCTTTCTTT.

This clonotype was counted ten times or more. The chain has TRBV5-8 and TRBJ1-6, with D unclear. The CDR3 covers 13 residues. V lost 5 bases and J 6 bases, leaving 9 bases between the germline ends. Per germline, CDR1 SGHTS and CDR2 YDEGEE. The CDR3 region has the DNA TGTGCCAGCAGTTCTTCCCCTAATTCACCCCTCCACTTT. It encodes CASSSSPNSPLHF.

This clonotype is a singleton in its sample. This could be a read error, since a much larger clone is one nucleotide away. The chain joins TRBV11-2 to TRBJ2-1; 10 bases align to TRBD2. Germline values: CDR1 SGHAT, CDR2 FQNNGV. After removal of 2 bases from V and 7 bases from J, the junction contained 5 bases not matched to a gene. There are 15 residues in the CDR3. The CDR3 loop reads CASSLKRGGENEQFF. The CDR3 DNA is TGTGCCAGCAGCTTAAAGCGGGGGGGCGAGAATGAGCAGTTCTTC.

The V gene is TRBV7-2, the J gene TRBJ2-2, with TRBD2 as a possible D gene (5 bases). The germline CDR1 and CDR2 sequences are SGHTA and FQGNSA. This CDR3 has 13 amino acids. Trimming took off 5 bases at V and 7 bases at J, with 11 bases between the two ends. The CDR3 DNA reads as TGTGCCAGCAGCGTAGTAGAGGGCGGGGAGCTGTTTTTT. The encoded protein is CASSVVEGGELFF.

In nucleotides, the CDR3 is TGTGCCACCTGGAGCGGCAGTAAATCTCGGCCCCAGCATTTT. It translates to CATWSGSKSRPQHF. V and J are TRBV6-1 and TRBJ1-5, with D uncertain. Germline CDR1 is MNHNS and CDR2 is SASEGT. The CDR3 has 14 amino acids. The V and J ends lost 10 bases and 9 bases respectively, with 22 bases between them.

DNA of the CDR3: TGCAGTGCTAGACTACCGGGACAGGGTAAGAATTCACCCCTCCACTTT. Translation: CSARLPGQGKNSPLHF. This rearrangement joins TRBV20-1 to TRBJ1-6, with TRBD1 identical over 9 bases. This CDR3 contains 16 residues. Germline V gene data show CDR1 as DFQATT and CDR2 as SNEGSKA (reference sequence). V trimming: 2 bases; J trimming: 7 bases; junction bases outside the gene matches: 9.

The chain uses TRBV10-3 and TRBJ2-5; possibly TRBD2 for D (7 bases). The CDR3 runs to 14 residues. Looked up from germline, CDR1 is ENHRY and CDR2 is SYGVKD. With 3 bases removed from V and 5 bases from J, the gap between germline ends came to 13 bases. In DNA form, the CDR3 reads TGTGCCATCAGTGATAACCGGGGGGCTGAGACCCAGTACTTC. Translating gives CAISDNRGAETQYF.

This clonotype was recorded many times. The chain joins TRBV6-1 to TRBJ1-2; possible D gene TRBD1, 5 bases. The CDR3 spans 14 residues. The germline V and J ends were trimmed by 7 bases and 6 bases, with 18 bases remaining between them. The V gene's germline CDR1 is MNHNS and CDR2 SASEGT. The CDR3 is CASKQGGGIHGYTF. CDR3 nucleotides: TGTGCCAGCAAACAAGGTGGGGGGATTCATGGCTACACCTTC.

V gene TRBV7-9 combines with J gene TRBJ2-7; no definite D call. The CDR3 is 13 residues long. Germline-derived CDR1 and CDR2 are SEHNR and FQNEAQ (reference sequence). V lost 5 bases to trimming and J lost 4 bases, with 12 bases between them. The CDR3 region has the DNA TGTGCCAGCAGCGACATTCCGGCGTACGAGCAGTACTTC. This translates into CASSDIPAYEQYF.

V is TRBV6-1 and J is TRBJ1-4; tentative D call: TRBD1 (5 bases). CDR1 is MNHNS and CDR2 is SASEGT in the germline V gene. This CDR3 is built from 15 residues. The V end was cut by 4 bases, the J end by 5 bases, with 14 bases between. The CDR3 loop reads CASSAGGYSNEKLFF. The DNA for the CDR3 is TGTGCCAGCAGTGCCGGGGGATACTCAAATGAAAAACTGTTTTTT.

The chain is built from TRBV7-2 and TRBJ1-1; D call uncertain. V was trimmed by 5 bases and J by 8 bases, leaving 27 bases between them. CDR3 length: 17 amino acids. The germline CDR1 and CDR2 sequences are SGHTA and FQGNSA. The CDR3 DNA follows: TGTGCCAGCAGCCCATACGACCGGGCAACTGGTAAATGGGAAGCTTTCTTT. This translates into CASSPYDRATGKWEAFF.

The count of this clonotype is one. This may stem from a read error, because a much larger clone lies one nucleotide away. The chain carries TRBV19 and TRBJ2-2; D might be TRBD1 (6 bases). Germline CDR1 and CDR2: LNHDA and SQIVND (reference sequence). The CDR3 has 14 amino acids. CDR3 region: CASSRTENTGELLF. The CDR3 bases are TGTGCCAGCAGTCGGACAGAAAACACCGGGGAGCTGCTTTTT.